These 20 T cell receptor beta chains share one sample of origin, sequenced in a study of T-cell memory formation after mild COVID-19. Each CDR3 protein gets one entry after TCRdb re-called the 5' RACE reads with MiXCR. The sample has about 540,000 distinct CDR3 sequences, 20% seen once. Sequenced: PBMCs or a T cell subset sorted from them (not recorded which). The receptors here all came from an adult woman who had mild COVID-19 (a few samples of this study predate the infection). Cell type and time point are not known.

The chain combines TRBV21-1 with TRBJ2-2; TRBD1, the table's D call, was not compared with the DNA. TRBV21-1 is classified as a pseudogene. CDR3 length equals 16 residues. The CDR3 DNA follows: TGTGCCAGCAGCCAAGGGGACGGGACGAACACCGGGGAGCTGTTTTTT. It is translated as CASSQGDGTNTGELFF.

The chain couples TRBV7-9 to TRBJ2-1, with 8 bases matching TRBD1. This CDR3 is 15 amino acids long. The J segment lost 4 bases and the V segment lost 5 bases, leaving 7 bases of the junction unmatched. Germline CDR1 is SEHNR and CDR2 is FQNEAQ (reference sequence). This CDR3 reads CASSTDRAMYNEQFF. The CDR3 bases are TGTGCCAGCAGCACGGACAGGGCTATGTACAATGAGCAGTTCTTC. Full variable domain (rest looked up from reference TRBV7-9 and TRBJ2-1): DTGVSQNPRHKITKRGQNVTFRCDPISEHNRLYWYRQTLGQGPEFLTYFQNEAQLEKSRLLSDRFSAERPKGSFSTLEIQRTEQGDSAMYLCASSTDRAMYNEQFFGPGTRLTVL.

The CDR3 is CASSLAPGQIRYEQYF. The CDR3 DNA follows: TGCGCCAGCAGCTTGGCGCCGGGACAGATACGCTACGAGCAGTACTTC. The chain has TRBV5-1 and TRBJ2-7; 7 positions agree with TRBD1. Per the germline V gene, CDR1 is SGHRS and CDR2 is YFSETQ. V lost 0 bases and J lost 3; bases outside the gene matches: 9. This CDR3 is built from 16 residues.

DNA of the CDR3: TGTGCCAGCGCCTGGAGGGGCTTGAACACTGAAGCTTTCTTT. Protein sequence: CASAWRGLNTEAFF. The chain recombines TRBV7-9 with TRBJ1-1; a possible D gene is TRBD1 (5 bases). V lost 8 bases, J lost 0 bases, and 13 bases lay in between. In germline, CDR1 is SEHNR, CDR2 FQNEAQ (reference sequence). This CDR3 spans 14 amino acids.

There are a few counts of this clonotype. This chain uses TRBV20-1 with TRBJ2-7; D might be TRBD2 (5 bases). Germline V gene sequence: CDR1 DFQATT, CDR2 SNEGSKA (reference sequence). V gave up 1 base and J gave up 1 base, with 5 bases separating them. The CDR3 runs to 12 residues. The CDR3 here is CSARGTSYEQYF. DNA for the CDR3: TGCAGTGCTAGAGGGACTTCCTACGAGCAGTACTTC.

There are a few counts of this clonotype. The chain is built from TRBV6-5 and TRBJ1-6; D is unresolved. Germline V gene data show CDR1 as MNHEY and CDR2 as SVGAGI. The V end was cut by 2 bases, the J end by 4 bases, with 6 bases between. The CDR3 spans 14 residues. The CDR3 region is CASSYKGYNSPLHF. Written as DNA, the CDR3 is TGTGCCAGCAGTTACAAGGGATATAATTCACCCCTCCACTTT.

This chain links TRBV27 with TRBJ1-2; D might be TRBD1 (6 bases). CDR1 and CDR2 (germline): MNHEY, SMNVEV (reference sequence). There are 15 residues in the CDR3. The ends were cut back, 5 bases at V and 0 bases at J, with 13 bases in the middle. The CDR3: CASSPSGAPNYGYTF. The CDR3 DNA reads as TGTGCCAGCAGTCCTTCAGGGGCCCCTAACTATGGCTACACCTTC.

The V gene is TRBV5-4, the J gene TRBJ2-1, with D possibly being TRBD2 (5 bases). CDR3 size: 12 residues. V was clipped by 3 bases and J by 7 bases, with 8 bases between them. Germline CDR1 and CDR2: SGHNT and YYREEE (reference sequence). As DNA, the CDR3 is TGTGCCAGCAGCTCAGCGGCGAATGAGCAGTTCTTC. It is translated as CASSSAANEQFF.

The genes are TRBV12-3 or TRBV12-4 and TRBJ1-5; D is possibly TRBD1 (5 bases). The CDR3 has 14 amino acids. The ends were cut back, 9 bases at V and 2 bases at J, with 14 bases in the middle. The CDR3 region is CASKVGRRNQPQHF. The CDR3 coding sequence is TGTGCCAGTAAGGTGGGGCGGCGCAATCAGCCCCAGCATTTT.

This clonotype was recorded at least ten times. CDR3 nucleotide sequence: TGCGCCAGCAGCTTGCAGGGCTACACTGAAGCTTTCTTT. Its protein is CASSLQGYTEAFF. The chain couples TRBV5-1 to TRBJ1-1, with D possibly being TRBD1 (5 bases). This CDR3 has 13 residues. Germline V gene sequence: CDR1 SGHRS, CDR2 YFSETQ. The germline V and J ends were trimmed by 1 base and 3 bases, with 7 bases remaining between them.

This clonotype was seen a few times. In DNA form, the CDR3 reads TGTGCCAGCAGCTTGGCTTGGGGGACTAGCGGGAGGGCCTCGTTCAATGAGCAGTTCTTC. It encodes CASSLAWGTSGRASFNEQFF. This chain links TRBV5-5 with TRBJ2-1; 16 nucleotides align to TRBD2. The CDR3 covers 20 residues. With V trimmed by 0 bases and J by 6 bases, 12 bases remained unmatched. CDR1 is SGHKS, CDR2 YYEKEE, per germline (reference sequence).

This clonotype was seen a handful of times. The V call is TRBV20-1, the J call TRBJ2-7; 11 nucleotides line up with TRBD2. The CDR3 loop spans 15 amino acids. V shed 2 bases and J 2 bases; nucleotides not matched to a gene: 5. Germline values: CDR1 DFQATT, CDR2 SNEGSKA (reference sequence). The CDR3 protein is CSARTPGLAAYEQYF. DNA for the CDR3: TGCAGTGCTAGAACGCCGGGACTAGCGGCCTACGAGCAGTACTTC.

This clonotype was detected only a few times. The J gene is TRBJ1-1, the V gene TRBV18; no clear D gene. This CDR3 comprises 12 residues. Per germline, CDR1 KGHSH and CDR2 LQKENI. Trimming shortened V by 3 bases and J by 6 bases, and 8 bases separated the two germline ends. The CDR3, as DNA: TGTGCCAGCTCACCTCTCGCGGCTGAAGCTTTCTTT. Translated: CASSPLAAEAFF.

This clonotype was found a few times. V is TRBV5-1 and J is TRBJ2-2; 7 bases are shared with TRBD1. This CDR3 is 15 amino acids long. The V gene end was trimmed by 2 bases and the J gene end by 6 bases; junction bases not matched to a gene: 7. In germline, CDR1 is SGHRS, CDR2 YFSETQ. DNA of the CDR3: TGCGCCAGCAGCTTAATCGGGACAGTTCCCGGGGAGCTGTTTTTT. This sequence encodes CASSLIGTVPGELFF.

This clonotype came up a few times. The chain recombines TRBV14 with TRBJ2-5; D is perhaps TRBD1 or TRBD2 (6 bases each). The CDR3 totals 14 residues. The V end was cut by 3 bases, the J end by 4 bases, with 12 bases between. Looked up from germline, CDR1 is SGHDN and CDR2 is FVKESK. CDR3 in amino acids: CASSHGGRLETQYF. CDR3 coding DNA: TGTGCCAGCAGCCATGGGGGGCGCCTAGAGACCCAGTACTTC.

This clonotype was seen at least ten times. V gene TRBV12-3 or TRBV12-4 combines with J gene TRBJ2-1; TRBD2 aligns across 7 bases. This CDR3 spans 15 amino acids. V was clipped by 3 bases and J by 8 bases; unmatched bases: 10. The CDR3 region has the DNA TGTGCCAGCAGTTTTGGGGGGGGAAGTTGGGATGAGCAGTTCTTC. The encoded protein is CASSFGGGSWDEQFF.

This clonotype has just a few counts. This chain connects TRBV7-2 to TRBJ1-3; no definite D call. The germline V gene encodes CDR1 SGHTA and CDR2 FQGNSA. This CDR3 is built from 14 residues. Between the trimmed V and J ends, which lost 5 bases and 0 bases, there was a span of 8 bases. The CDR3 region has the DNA TGTGCCAGCAGCCTAACAAACTCTGGAAACACCATATATTTT. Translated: CASSLTNSGNTIYF.

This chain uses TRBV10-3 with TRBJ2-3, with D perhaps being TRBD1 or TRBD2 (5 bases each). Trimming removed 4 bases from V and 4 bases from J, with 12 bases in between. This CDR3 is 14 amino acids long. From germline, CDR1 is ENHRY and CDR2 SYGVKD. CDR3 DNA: TGTGCCATCAGTGCTGGGGGAGACTCAGATACGCAGTATTTT. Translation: CAISAGGDSDTQYF.

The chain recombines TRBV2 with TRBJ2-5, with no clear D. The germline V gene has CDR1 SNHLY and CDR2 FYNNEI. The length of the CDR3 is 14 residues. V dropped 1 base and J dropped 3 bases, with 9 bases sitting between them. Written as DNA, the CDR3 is TGTGCCAGCAGTGAAGAGGGTAGGGAAGAGACCCAGTACTTC. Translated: CASSEEGREETQYF.

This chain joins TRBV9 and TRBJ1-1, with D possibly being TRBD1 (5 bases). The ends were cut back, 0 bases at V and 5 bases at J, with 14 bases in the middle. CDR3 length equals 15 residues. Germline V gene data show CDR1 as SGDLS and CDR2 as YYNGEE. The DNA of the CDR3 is TGTGCCAGCAGCGTAGCGGCCCAGGGAGGAACTGAAGCTTTCTTT. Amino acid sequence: CASSVAAQGGTEAFF.